The 17 T cell receptor beta chains reported below all come from one sample, sequenced in a study of blood T cells in healthy people across ages. The second PCR ran roughly 7 to 12 cycles with a sample-barcoded 5' primer and J-beta primers. One entry per CDR3 protein, called by TCRdb with MiXCR from the 5' RACE reads. The sample contains 650,000 to 1,000,000 distinct CDR3 sequences, around 34% of which appear only once. Sample: blood. These receptors were obtained from a man aged 18-30 years in good health.

V usage is TRBV28 and J usage is TRBJ1-4, with 9 bases matching TRBD1. CDR1 is MDHEN, CDR2 SYDVKM, per germline. This CDR3 has 17 residues. Trimming removed 6 bases from V and 8 bases from J; junction bases left unmatched: 16. The CDR3 here is CASRTGGLEAGREKLFF. The CDR3, as DNA: TGTGCCAGCAGGACAGGGGGACTAGAGGCTGGCCGAGAAAAACTGTTTTTT.

The chain has TRBV7-3 and TRBJ2-3; a possible D gene is TRBD1 (6 bases). Germline CDR1 and CDR2: SGHTA and FQGTGA. This CDR3 spans 15 amino acids. Trimming took 7 bases from V and 3 from J, leaving 17 bases between them. This chain's CDR3 is CASTLGAAGTDTQYF. CDR3 sequence (DNA): TGTGCCAGCACCCTGGGGGCCGCAGGAACAGATACGCAGTATTTT.

The rearrangement joins TRBV6-5 to TRBJ2-5, with TRBD2 as a possible D gene (6 bases). Germline V CDR1 and CDR2: MNHEY, SVGAGI. V was cut by 9 bases and J by 5 bases, with 16 bases left in between. The CDR3 runs to 13 residues. The DNA for the CDR3 is TGTGCCAGTGCTCGGGGGACGGGTGAGACCCAGTACTTC. It is translated as CASARGTGETQYF.

This clonotype was recorded a few times. This chain joins TRBV20-1 and TRBJ2-2; the D gene is possibly TRBD1 (5 bases). Germline V gene sequence: CDR1 DFQATT, CDR2 SNEGSKA (reference sequence). This CDR3 has 14 residues. V was pared by 1 base and J by 4 bases, with 10 bases between. In nucleotides, the CDR3 is TGCAGTGCTAGAGCCGGACACGCCACCGGGGAGCTGTTTTTT. Its protein is CSARAGHATGELFF.

A word on this clonotype: The junction and the germline gene differ at one end; a read error may be behind it. J is TRBJ2-1 and V is TRBV20-1; 8 bases are a match to TRBD1. The germline V gene has CDR1 DFQATT and CDR2 SNEGSKA (reference sequence). The CDR3 totals 13 residues. The CDR3 bases are TGCGGTGCACAGGGGGGCGAGGGGAATGAGCAGTTCTTC. The encoded protein is CGAQGGEGNEQFF.

The chain combines TRBV27 with TRBJ2-5, with no clear D. The J call may be incorrect, as the DNA end agrees better with TRBJ2-7. The CDR3 covers 13 residues. Germline lookup yields CDR1 MNHEY and CDR2 SMNVEV (reference sequence). DNA of the CDR3: TGTGCCACCGGTGGCGGAAGAGCTTACGAGCAGTACTTC. Residues: CATGGGRAYEQYF.

This chain joins TRBV4-1 and TRBJ1-1; D unresolved. CDR3 length: 14 residues. V lost 0 bases, J lost 2 bases, and 7 bases lay in between. In germline, CDR1 is MGHRA, CDR2 YSYEKL. In DNA, the CDR3 is TGCGCCAGCAGCCAAGAGCGGGATAACACTGAAGCTTTCTTT. The encoded protein is CASSQERDNTEAFF.

Note on this clonotype: A junction end diverges from the germline sequence, so it may reflect a read error. The chain recombines TRBV12-3 or TRBV12-4 with TRBJ1-6; perhaps TRBD1 as D (6 bases). The CDR3 runs 17 residues. The CDR3 here is CASSSWGLSGYNLPLHF. As DNA, the CDR3 is TGTGCCAGCAGTTCCTGGGGGCTTTCGGGATATAATTTACCCCTCCACTTT.

The chain combines TRBV5-1 with TRBJ1-1; 10 nucleotides match TRBD1. The germline gives CDR1 SGHRS, CDR2 YFSETQ. The CDR3 contains 14 residues. V shed 5 bases and J 11 bases; nucleotides not matched to a gene: 12. The CDR3 nucleotides are TGCGCCAGCAGAACGGAGGTATCGGGACAGGGGGCTTTCTTT. Translation: CASRTEVSGQGAFF. The complete variable domain, with remaining parts taken from reference TRBV5-1 and TRBJ1-1, reads KAGVTQTPRYLIKTRGQQVTLSCSPISGHRSVSWYQQTPGQGLQFLFEYFSETQRNKGNFPGRFSGRQFSNSRSEMNVSTLELGDSALYLCASRTEVSGQGAFFGQGTRLTVV.

The chain employs TRBV10-3 and TRBJ1-2; D is undetermined. CDR3 length: 13 amino acids. Per germline, CDR1 ENHRY and CDR2 SYGVKD. Trimming cost V 6 bases and J 7 bases, with 15 bases left between them. The CDR3 protein is CAIRSESLGGYTF. The CDR3 coding sequence is TGTGCCATCAGATCCGAGAGCTTAGGTGGCTACACCTTC.

This chain links TRBV7-3 with TRBJ2-2; D call uncertain. From germline, CDR1 is SGHTA and CDR2 FQGTGA. The CDR3 totals 17 residues. V was trimmed by 1 base and J by 0 bases, leaving 12 bases between them. CDR3 region: CASSLNIGGANTGELFF. The CDR3, as DNA: TGTGCCAGCAGCTTAAATATTGGTGGAGCGAACACCGGGGAGCTGTTTTTT.

Worth noting for this clonotype: A read error may account for a junction end that differs from germline. The rearrangement joins TRBV20-1 to TRBJ2-4, with TRBD2 matching 7 bases. CDR1 is DFQATT, CDR2 SNEGSKA, per germline (reference sequence). The CDR3 sequence is 15 residues long. CDR3 protein: CSAETRELGKNTQYF. For the CDR3, the DNA is TGCAGTGCCGAGACGCGGGAGCTCGGCAAAAACACTCAGTACTTC.

At least ten counts were recorded for this clonotype. V and J are TRBV2 and TRBJ2-3; no clear D. Germline loops: CDR1 SNHLY, CDR2 FYNNEI. The CDR3 loop spans 11 amino acids. V shed 8 bases and J shed 7 bases, with 10 bases lying between them. DNA for the CDR3: TGTGCCAGCCTGGAGAGAAATACGCAGTATTTT. The encoded protein is CASLERNTQYF.

The rearrangement joins TRBV5-6 to TRBJ1-2; tentatively, D is TRBD1 (5 bases). The CDR3 has 15 amino acids. CDR1 SGHDT and CDR2 YYEEEE come from the germline V gene. V was cut by 0 bases and J by 4 bases, with 13 bases left in between. For the CDR3, the DNA is TGTGCCAGCAGCTTGGGGGTAGGGGAACCCTATGGCTACACCTTC. This codes for CASSLGVGEPYGYTF.

This chain links TRBV21-1 with TRBJ2-7; the table's D call of TRBD1 was not tested on the DNA. The end of the DNA fits TRBJ2-4 better, so the J call may be wrong. TRBV21-1 constitutes a pseudogene. The CDR3 has 12 amino acids. CDR3 protein: CTSSPPGDIQYF. CDR3 sequence (DNA): TGTACCAGCAGCCCTCCGGGGGACATTCAGTACTTC.

This chain joins TRBV4-3 and TRBJ2-3; D may correspond to TRBD1 or TRBD2 (6 bases each). Trimming removed 1 base from V and 5 bases from J, with 19 bases in between. The CDR3 runs 17 residues. CDR1 and CDR2 from the germline V gene are LGHNA and YSLEER. The CDR3 DNA sequence: TGCGCCAGCAGCCAAGCAGGGGCTAGCGCTAACTTAGATACGCAGTATTTT. Its translation: CASSQAGASANLDTQYF.

The table lists this clonotype with many counts. V is TRBV3-1 and J is TRBJ2-5; D is undetermined. There are 15 residues in the CDR3. Germline CDR1 and CDR2: LGHDT and YNNKEL (reference sequence). V lost 0 bases to trimming and J lost 1 base, with 9 bases between them. The CDR3 coding sequence is TGTGCCAGCAGCCAAGATTGGTCCGCCCAAGAGACCCAGTACTTC. Encoded protein: CASSQDWSAQETQYF.